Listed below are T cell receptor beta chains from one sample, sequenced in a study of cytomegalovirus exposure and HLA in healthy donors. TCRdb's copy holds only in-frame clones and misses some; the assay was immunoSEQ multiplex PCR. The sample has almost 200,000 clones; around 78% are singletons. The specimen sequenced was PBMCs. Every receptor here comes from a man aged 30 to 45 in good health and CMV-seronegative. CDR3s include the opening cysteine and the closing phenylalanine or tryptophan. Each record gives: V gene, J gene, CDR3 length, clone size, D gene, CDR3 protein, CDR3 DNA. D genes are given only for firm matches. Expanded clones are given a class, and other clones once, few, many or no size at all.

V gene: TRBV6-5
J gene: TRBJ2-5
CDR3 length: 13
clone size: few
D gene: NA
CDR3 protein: CASSYGPTLEQYF
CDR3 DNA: TGTGCCAGCAGTTACGGCCCGACATTAGAGCAGTACTTC

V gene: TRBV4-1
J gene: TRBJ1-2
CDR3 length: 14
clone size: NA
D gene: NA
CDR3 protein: CASSQGTGPYGYTF
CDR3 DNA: TGCGCCAGCAGCCAAGGAACGGGTCCCTATGGCTACACCTTC

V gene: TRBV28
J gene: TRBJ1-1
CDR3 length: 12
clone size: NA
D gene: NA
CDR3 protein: CASMSVIAEAFF
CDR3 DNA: TGTGCCAGCATGAGTGTGATCGCTGAAGCTTTCTTT

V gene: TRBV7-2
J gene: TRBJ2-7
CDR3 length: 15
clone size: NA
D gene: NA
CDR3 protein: CASSLVAGLLYEQYF
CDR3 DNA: TGTGCCAGCAGCTTAGTTGCTGGACTACTCTACGAGCAGTACTTC

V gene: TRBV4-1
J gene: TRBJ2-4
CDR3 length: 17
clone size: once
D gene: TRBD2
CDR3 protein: CASSQASGNLAKNIQYF
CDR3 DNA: TGCGCCAGCAGCCAAGCTAGCGGGAACCTAGCCAAAAACATTCAGTACTTC

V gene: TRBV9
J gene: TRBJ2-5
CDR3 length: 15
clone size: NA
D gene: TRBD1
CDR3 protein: CASSTGTGVRETQYF
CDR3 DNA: TGTGCCAGCAGCACCGGGACAGGGGTTAGAGAGACCCAGTACTTC

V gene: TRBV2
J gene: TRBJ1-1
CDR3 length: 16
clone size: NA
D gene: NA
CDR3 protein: CASGASRSLENTEAFF
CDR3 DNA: TGTGCCAGCGGGGCTTCAAGGAGTCTCGAGAACACTGAAGCTTTCTTT

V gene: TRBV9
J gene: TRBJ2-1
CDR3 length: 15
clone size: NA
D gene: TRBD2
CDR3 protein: CASSVDAGGDNEQFF
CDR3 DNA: TGTGCCAGCAGCGTAGATGCGGGAGGGGACAATGAGCAGTTCTTC

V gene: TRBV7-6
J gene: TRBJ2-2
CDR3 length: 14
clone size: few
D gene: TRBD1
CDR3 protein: CASSLTGSAGELFF
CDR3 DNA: TGTGCCAGCAGCCTGACAGGGTCGGCCGGGGAGCTGTTTTTT

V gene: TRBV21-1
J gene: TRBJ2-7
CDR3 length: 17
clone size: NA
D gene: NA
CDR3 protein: CASSEKDSAVTSYEQYF
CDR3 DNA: TGTGCCAGCAGCGAAAAGGACAGTGCGGTCACGTCCTACGAGCAGTACTTC

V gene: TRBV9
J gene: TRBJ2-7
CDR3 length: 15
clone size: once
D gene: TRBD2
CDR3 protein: CASSVDPSGRGEQYF
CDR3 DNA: TGTGCCAGCAGCGTAGATCCTAGCGGGAGAGGAGAGCAGTACTTC

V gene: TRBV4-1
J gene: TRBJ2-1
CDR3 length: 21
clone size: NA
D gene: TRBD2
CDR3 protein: CASSQAPPLAGGQSSYNEQFF
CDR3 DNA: TGCGCCAGCAGCCAAGCCCCCCCACTAGCGGGAGGCCAAAGCTCCTACAATGAGCAGTTCTTC

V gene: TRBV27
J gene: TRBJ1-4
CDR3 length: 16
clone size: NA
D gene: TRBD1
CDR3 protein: CASSFRDSTTNEKLFF
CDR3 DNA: TGTGCCAGCAGTTTCCGGGACAGCACAACTAATGAAAAACTGTTTTTT

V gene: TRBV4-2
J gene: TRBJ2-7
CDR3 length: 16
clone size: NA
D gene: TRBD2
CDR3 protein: CASSQEATSGSGEQYF
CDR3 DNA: TGTGCCAGCAGCCAAGAAGCGACTAGCGGGAGTGGCGAGCAGTACTTC

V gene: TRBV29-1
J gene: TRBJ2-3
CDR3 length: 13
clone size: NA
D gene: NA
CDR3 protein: CSVATDSTDTQYF
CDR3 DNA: TGCAGCGTCGCGACAGACAGCACAGATACGCAGTATTTT

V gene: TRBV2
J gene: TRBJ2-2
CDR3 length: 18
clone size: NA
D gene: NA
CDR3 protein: CASSWRVLRTGDGGELFF
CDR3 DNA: TGTGCCAGCAGTTGGAGGGTGTTGAGAACAGGGGATGGCGGGGAGCTGTTTTTT

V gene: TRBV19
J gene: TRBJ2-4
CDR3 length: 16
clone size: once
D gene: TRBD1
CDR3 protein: CASSTLGGTGGNIQYF
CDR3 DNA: TGTGCCAGTAGTACCTTAGGAGGGACAGGGGGGAACATTCAGTACTTC

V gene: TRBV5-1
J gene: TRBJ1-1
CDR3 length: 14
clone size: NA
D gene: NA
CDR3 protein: CASSPGQPVGEAFF
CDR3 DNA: TGCGCCAGCAGCCCCGGACAGCCTGTTGGTGAAGCTTTCTTT

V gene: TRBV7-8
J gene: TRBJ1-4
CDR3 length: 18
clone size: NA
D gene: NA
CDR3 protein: CASSAPARAFSANEKLFF
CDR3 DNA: TGTGCCAGCAGCGCACCCGCCAGGGCTTTCTCGGCTAATGAAAAACTGTTTTTT

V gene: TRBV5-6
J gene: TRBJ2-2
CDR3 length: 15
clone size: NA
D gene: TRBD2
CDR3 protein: CASRELAGGTGELFF
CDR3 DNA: TGTGCCAGCAGGGAACTAGCGGGAGGCACCGGGGAGCTGTTTTTT

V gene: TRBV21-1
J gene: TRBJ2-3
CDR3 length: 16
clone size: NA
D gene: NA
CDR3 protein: CASSKCWRLGTDTQYF
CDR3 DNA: TGTGCCAGCAGCAAATGTTGGAGGCTGGGCACAGATACGCAGTATTTT

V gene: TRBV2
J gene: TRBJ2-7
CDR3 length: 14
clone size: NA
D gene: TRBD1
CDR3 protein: CASIPDRSSYEQYF
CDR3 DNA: TGTGCCAGCATCCCGGACAGGTCCTCCTACGAGCAGTACTTC

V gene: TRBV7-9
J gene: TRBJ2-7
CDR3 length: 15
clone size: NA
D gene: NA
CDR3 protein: CASSLRGASGYEQYF
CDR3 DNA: TGTGCCAGCAGCTTAAGGGGCGCAAGTGGGTACGAGCAGTACTTC

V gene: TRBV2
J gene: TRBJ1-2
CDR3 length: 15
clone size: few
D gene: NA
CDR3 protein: CASSESRTDFYGYTF
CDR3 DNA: TGTGCCAGCAGTGAAAGCCGGACAGATTTCTATGGCTACACCTTC

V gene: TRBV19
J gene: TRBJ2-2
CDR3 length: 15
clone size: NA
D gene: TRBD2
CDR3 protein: CASNPRGENTGELFF
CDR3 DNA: TGTGCCAGTAACCCGCGGGGGGAGAACACCGGGGAGCTGTTTTTT

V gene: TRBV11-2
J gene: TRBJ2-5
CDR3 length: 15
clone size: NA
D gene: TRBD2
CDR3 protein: CASSTWTSGQETQYF
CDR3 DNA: TGTGCCAGCAGCACTTGGACTAGCGGACAAGAGACCCAGTACTTC

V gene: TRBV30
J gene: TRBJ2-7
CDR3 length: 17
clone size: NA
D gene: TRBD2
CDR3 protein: CAWSGPGTSGKPYEQYF
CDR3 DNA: TGTGCCTGGAGTGGCCCCGGGACTAGCGGGAAACCCTACGAGCAGTACTTC

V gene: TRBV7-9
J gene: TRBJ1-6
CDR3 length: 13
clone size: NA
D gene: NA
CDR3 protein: CASSQTNNSPLHF
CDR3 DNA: TGTGCCAGCAGCCAGACAAATAATTCACCCCTCCACTTT

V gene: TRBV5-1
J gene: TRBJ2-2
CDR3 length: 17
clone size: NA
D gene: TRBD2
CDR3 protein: CASSLASGLANTGELFF
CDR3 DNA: TGCGCCAGCAGCTTGGCCTCAGGACTAGCGAACACCGGGGAGCTGTTTTTT

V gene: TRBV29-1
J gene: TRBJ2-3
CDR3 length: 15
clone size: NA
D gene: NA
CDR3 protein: CSVEDTGLEADTQYF
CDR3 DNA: TGCAGCGTTGAAGACACAGGGTTAGAGGCAGATACGCAGTATTTT

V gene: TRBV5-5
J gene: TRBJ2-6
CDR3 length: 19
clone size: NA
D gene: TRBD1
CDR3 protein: CASSHFGTGLETGANVLTF
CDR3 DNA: TGTGCCAGCAGCCACTTTGGGACAGGTTTGGAGACTGGGGCCAACGTCCTGACTTTC

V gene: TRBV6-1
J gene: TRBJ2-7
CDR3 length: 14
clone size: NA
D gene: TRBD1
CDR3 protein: CASRAYRGPYEQYF
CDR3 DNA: TGTGCCAGCAGGGCATACAGGGGGCCTTACGAGCAGTACTTC

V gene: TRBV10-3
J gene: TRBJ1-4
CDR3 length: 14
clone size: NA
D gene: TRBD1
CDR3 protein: CAISEGTANEKLFF
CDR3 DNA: TGTGCCATCAGTGAGGGGACAGCTAATGAAAAACTGTTTTTT

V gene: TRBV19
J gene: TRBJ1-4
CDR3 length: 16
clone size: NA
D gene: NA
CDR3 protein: CASSSLKTGRNEKLFF
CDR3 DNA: TGTGCCAGTAGTTCGTTGAAAACAGGACGCAATGAAAAACTGTTTTTT

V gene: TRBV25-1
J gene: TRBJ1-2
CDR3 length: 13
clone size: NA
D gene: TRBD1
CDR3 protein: CASRDRGFYGYTF
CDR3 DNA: TGTGCCAGCCGGGACAGGGGATTCTATGGCTACACCTTC

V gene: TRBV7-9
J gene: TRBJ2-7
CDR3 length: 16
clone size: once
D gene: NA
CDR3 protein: CASSLEVNSLRYEQYF
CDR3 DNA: TGTGCCAGCAGCTTAGAAGTAAACTCTCTCAGGTACGAGCAGTACTTC

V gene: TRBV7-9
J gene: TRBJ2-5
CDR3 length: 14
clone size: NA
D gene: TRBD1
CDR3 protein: CASSWGQGLETQYF
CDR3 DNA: TGTGCCAGCAGCTGGGGACAGGGTTTGGAGACCCAGTACTTC

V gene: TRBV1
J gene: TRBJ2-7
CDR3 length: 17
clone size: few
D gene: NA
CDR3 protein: CTSSQRPLGQGTYEQYF
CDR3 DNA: TGCACCAGCAGCCAACGTCCATTGGGACAGGGGACCTACGAGCAGTACTTC

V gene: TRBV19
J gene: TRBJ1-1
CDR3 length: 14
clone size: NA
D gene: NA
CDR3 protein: CASNLGQTNTEAFF
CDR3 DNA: TGTGCCAGTAATCTAGGACAGACGAACACTGAAGCTTTCTTT

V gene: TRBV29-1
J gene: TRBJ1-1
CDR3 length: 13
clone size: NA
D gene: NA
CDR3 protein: CSVEGRMNTEAFF
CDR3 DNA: TGCAGCGTTGAAGGCAGAATGAACACTGAAGCTTTCTTT

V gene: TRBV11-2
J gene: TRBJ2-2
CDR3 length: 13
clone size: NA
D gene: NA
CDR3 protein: CASTGLNTGELFF
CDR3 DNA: TGTGCCAGTACGGGACTGAACACCGGGGAGCTGTTTTTT

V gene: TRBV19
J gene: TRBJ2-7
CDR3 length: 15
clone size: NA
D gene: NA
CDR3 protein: CASSISQWTPYEQYF
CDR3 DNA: TGTGCCAGTAGTATATCACAGTGGACACCCTACGAGCAGTACTTC

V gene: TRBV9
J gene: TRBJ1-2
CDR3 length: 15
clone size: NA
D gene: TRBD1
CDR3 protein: CASSDDRGYAYGYTF
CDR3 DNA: TGTGCCAGCAGCGACGACAGGGGTTATGCGTATGGCTACACCTTC

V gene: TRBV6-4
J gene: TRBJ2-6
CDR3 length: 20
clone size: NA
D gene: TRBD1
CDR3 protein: CASSDRSGTGGNSGANVLTF
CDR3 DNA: TGTGCCAGCAGTGACAGGTCAGGGACAGGGGGCAATTCTGGGGCCAACGTCCTGACTTTC